The 20 T cell receptor beta chains reported below all come from one sample, sequenced in a study of blood T cell repertoires in COVID-19. The data were produced by immunoSEQ multiplex PCR, yet TCRdb's version contains in-frame clones alone and is incomplete. The repertoire holds approximately 250,000 clones, more than 85% seen once, with about 5% in the top ten. The sequencing input was peripheral blood. These receptors all come from a woman aged 60-75 years with COVID-19, enrolled during active disease.

The chain recombines TRBV2 with TRBJ1-5; perhaps TRBD1 as D (6 bases). This CDR3 spans 15 amino acids. Germline V gives CDR1 SNHLY, CDR2 FYNNEI. The V gene lost 2 bases and the J gene lost 8 bases, with 16 bases spanning the gap. CDR3 bases: TGTGCCAGCAGTGAATACAGGGCCGGGATCGAGCCCCAGCATTTT. Translated, it gives CASSEYRAGIEPQHF.

The V and J genes are TRBV30 and TRBJ2-7; possible D gene TRBD1, 6 bases. The CDR3 runs to 14 residues. The V gene's germline CDR1 is GTSNPN and CDR2 SVGIG (reference sequence). The V and J ends lost 2 bases and 6 bases respectively, with 17 bases between them. The DNA for the CDR3 is TGTGCCTGGAGTCCCGGACAGACTACTCGCGAGCAGTACTTC. As protein: CAWSPGQTTREQYF.

The rearrangement links TRBV15 to TRBJ2-5; no reliable D call. Germline V CDR1 and CDR2: LNHNV, YYDKDF (reference sequence). The CDR3 extends over 13 amino acids. V gave up 0 bases and J gave up 4 bases, with 6 bases separating them. CDR3 region: CATSRDASETQYF. For the CDR3, the DNA is TGTGCCACCAGCAGAGATGCGTCAGAGACCCAGTACTTC.

This clone was detected once. J is TRBJ1-2 and V is TRBV14; D not certain. Germline CDR1 SGHDN, CDR2 FVKESK. This CDR3 spans 15 amino acids. Between the trimmed V and J ends, which lost 0 bases and 0 bases, there was a span of 8 bases. The DNA for the CDR3 is TGTGCCAGCAGCCAAGATCAGACAACTAACTATGGCTACACCTTC. It yields the protein CASSQDQTTNYGYTF.

J is TRBJ2-1 and V is TRBV5-1; no definite D call. Germline lookup yields CDR1 SGHRS and CDR2 YFSETQ. Trimming pared 4 bases from V and 3 bases from J, leaving 14 bases between. This CDR3 comprises 15 residues. DNA for the CDR3: TGCGCCAGCAGCCCCGTGGCAGAAATCTACAATGAGCAGTTCTTC. Protein product: CASSPVAEIYNEQFF.

The chain recombines TRBV11-1 with TRBJ2-3, with D perhaps TRBD2 (6 bases). There are 15 residues in the CDR3. V dropped 4 bases and J dropped 0 bases, with 11 bases sitting between them. CDR1 is SGHAT, CDR2 FQDESV, per germline (reference sequence). The CDR3 nucleotides read TGTGCCAGCAGCTCCCCCAGCGGGAGCACAGATACGCAGTATTTT. It codes for CASSSPSGSTDTQYF.

A few counts support this clone. The same CDR3 can be traced to other DNA sequences in this sample. This rearrangement joins TRBV28 to TRBJ1-3, with a possible D match to TRBD1 (5 bases). Trimming removed 4 bases from V and 0 bases from J, with 10 bases in between. The V gene's germline CDR1 is MDHEN and CDR2 SYDVKM. CDR3 length: 15 amino acids. This chain's CDR3 is CASSSGGSSGNTIYF. CDR3 in DNA: TGTGCCAGCAGTTCCGGGGGAAGCTCTGGAAACACCATATATTTT.

This clone was observed a few times. The rearrangement uses TRBV7-8 and TRBJ1-2; 9 positions agree with TRBD1. CDR1 and CDR2 (germline): SGHVS, FQNEAQ. The trim removed 1 base at V and 7 bases at J, leaving 10 bases unmatched. CDR3 length: 16 residues. This CDR3 is CASSLVQGQGVGGYTF. The CDR3 nucleotides are TGTGCCAGCAGCTTAGTACAGGGACAGGGAGTCGGTGGCTACACCTTC.

This chain's CDR3 is CASSVVAGLTDTQYF. The CDR3 DNA follows: TGTGCCAGCAGCGTAGTAGCGGGACTTACAGATACGCAGTATTTT. V is TRBV9 and J is TRBJ2-3; 8 bases are a match to TRBD2. After removal of 0 bases from V and 3 bases from J, the junction contained 3 bases not matched to a gene. This CDR3 has 15 residues. In germline, CDR1 is SGDLS, CDR2 YYNGEE.

The chain employs TRBV28 and TRBJ2-7, with D tentatively TRBD1 (7 bases). The CDR3 contains 15 residues. Germline-derived CDR1 and CDR2 are MDHEN and SYDVKM. The V and J ends lost 3 bases and 6 bases respectively, with 18 bases between them. The CDR3 reads CASSFAGTDFSEQYF. DNA of the CDR3: TGTGCCAGCAGTTTCGCGGGGACAGATTTCTCCGAGCAGTACTTC. Together with reference TRBV28 and TRBJ2-7, the CDR3 gives the full variable domain: DVKVTQSSRYLVKRTGEKVFLECVQDMDHENMFWYRQDPGLGLRLIYFSYDVKMKEKGDIPEGYSVSREKKERFSLILESASTNQTSMYLCASSFAGTDFSEQYFGPGTRLTVT.

The chain couples TRBV5-8 to TRBJ1-1; a weak D match, TRBD1 (5 bases). CDR1 and CDR2 from the germline V gene are SGHTS and YDEGEE. V was clipped by 6 bases and J by 3 bases, with 24 bases between them. This CDR3 has 17 amino acids. The CDR3 reads CASTRRGFEIYYTEAFF. The CDR3 DNA sequence: TGTGCCAGCACTAGACGGGGGTTCGAAATTTATTACACTGAAGCTTTCTTT. Supplemented by reference TRBV5-8 and TRBJ1-1, the full variable domain reads EAGVTQSPTHLIKTRGQQATLRCSPISGHTSVYWYQQALGLGLQFLLWYDEGEERNRGNFPPRFSGRQFPNYSSELNVNALELEDSALYLCASTRRGFEIYYTEAFFGQGTRLTVV.

The CDR3 loop reads CASSPQTRQEQFF. The CDR3, as DNA: TGTGCCAGCAGCCCCCAAACCCGTCAGGAGCAGTTCTTC. This chain joins TRBV9 and TRBJ2-1; no reliable D call. The CDR3 is made up of 13 amino acids. Germline-derived CDR1 and CDR2 are SGDLS and YYNGEE. V was cut by 4 bases and J by 10 bases, with 15 bases left in between.

The V and J genes are TRBV2 and TRBJ2-6; D is perhaps TRBD1 (6 bases). Looked up from germline, CDR1 is SNHLY and CDR2 is FYNNEI. V was shortened by 4 bases and J by 2 bases, with 15 bases between the two germline ends. The CDR3 sequence is 17 residues long. The CDR3 DNA reads as TGTGCCAGCAGTGGAGGGGGAACAGGAACTGGGGCCAACGTCCTGACTTTC. This gives the protein CASSGGGTGTGANVLTF.

This chain uses TRBV5-1 with TRBJ2-7; TRBD1 matches 10 bases. J was trimmed by 7 bases and V by 3 bases; bases with no gene match: 7. Germline CDR1 SGHRS, CDR2 YFSETQ. The CDR3 covers 14 residues. The CDR3 spells CASSWDRGDREQYF. The CDR3 DNA sequence: TGCGCCAGCAGCTGGGACAGGGGTGATCGGGAGCAGTACTTC.

The chain joins TRBV4-1 to TRBJ2-7; 14 bases fit TRBD2. Germline V gene lookup returns CDR1 MGHRA and CDR2 YSYEKL. Germline trimming cut 0 bases from V and 8 bases from J; bases unmatched to any gene: 9. The CDR3 has 17 residues. CDR3 in amino acids: CASSQETSGRAAGKQYF. The CDR3 bases are TGCGCCAGCAGCCAAGAGACTAGCGGGAGGGCCGCCGGAAAGCAGTACTTC.

V gene TRBV5-6 combines with J gene TRBJ2-5, with a possible D match to TRBD2 (6 bases). This CDR3 spans 13 amino acids. V was shortened by 1 base and J by 5 bases, with 9 bases between the two germline ends. Germline-derived CDR1 and CDR2 are SGHDT and YYEEEE. The chain's CDR3 is CASSLMGGETQYF. In nucleotides, the CDR3 is TGTGCCAGCAGCTTGATGGGGGGTGAGACCCAGTACTTC.

This clone was found a few times. The chain combines TRBV3-1 (or the pseudogene TRBV3-2) with TRBJ2-3, with a tentative D call TRBD2 (6 bases). Germline lookup yields CDR1 LGHDT and CDR2 YNNKEL (reference sequence). CDR3 size: 14 residues. V lost 1 base and J 4 bases, leaving 9 bases between the germline ends. The CDR3 is CASSQGLGADTQYF. The CDR3 bases are TGTGCCAGCAGCCAAGGACTAGGGGCAGATACGCAGTATTTT.

The chain combines TRBV5-1 with TRBJ2-7, with 10 bases aligning to TRBD1. Germline V gene data show CDR1 as SGHRS and CDR2 as YFSETQ. This CDR3 comprises 16 residues. Losses at the gene ends were 0 bases for V and 3 bases for J; bases not matched to a gene: 6. The CDR3: CASSLAGQGTIYEQYF. Here the CDR3 DNA reads TGCGCCAGCAGCTTGGCGGGACAGGGGACCATCTACGAGCAGTACTTC. Filled out from reference TRBV5-1 and TRBJ2-7, the complete variable domain reads KAGVTQTPRYLIKTRGQQVTLSCSPISGHRSVSWYQQTPGQGLQFLFEYFSETQRNKGNFPGRFSGRQFSNSRSEMNVSTLELGDSALYLCASSLAGQGTIYEQYFGPGTRLTVT.

This clone was observed a few times. The chain recombines TRBV7-6 with TRBJ1-4; 7 nucleotides match TRBD1. CDR1 SGHVS and CDR2 FNYEAQ come from the germline V gene. The V gene end was trimmed by 1 base and the J gene end by 3 bases; junction bases not matched to a gene: 5. The CDR3 runs to 16 residues. CDR3 nucleotides: TGTGCCAGCAGCTTAGTGGTGACAGGGCCTAATGAAAAACTGTTTTTT. It yields the protein CASSLVVTGPNEKLFF.

The CDR3 nucleotides read TGCGCCAGCACTTCCAACAGGGCGGGACTAGCGGGAGGTGAGCAGTTCTTC. Translating it yields CASTSNRAGLAGGEQFF. The chain has TRBV5-1 and TRBJ2-1; 15 nucleotides line up with TRBD2. Germline CDR1 reads SGHRS; CDR2 reads YFSETQ. The CDR3 is 17 residues long. V shed 6 bases and J 9 bases; nucleotides not matched to a gene: 13.